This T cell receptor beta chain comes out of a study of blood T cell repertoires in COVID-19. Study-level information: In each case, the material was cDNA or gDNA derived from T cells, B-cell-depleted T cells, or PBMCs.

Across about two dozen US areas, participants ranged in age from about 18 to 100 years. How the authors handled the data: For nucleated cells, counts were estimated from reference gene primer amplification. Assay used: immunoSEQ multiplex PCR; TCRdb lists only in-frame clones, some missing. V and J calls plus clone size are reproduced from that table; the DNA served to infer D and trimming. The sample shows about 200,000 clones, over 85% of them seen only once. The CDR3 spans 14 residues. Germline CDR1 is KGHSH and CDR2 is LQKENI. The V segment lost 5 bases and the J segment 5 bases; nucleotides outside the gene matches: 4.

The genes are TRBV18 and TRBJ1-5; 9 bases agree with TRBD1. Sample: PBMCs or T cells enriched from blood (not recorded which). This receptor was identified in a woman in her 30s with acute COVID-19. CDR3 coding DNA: TGTGCCAGCTCAGGCTACAGGGGGCATCAGCCCCAGCATTTT. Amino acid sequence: CASSGYRGHQPQHF.